Listed below are T cell receptor beta chains from one sample, sequenced in a study of blood T cell repertoires in COVID-19. Libraries were prepared by immunoSEQ multiplex PCR; TCRdb keeps only in-frame clonotypes and omits some of them. The sample lists approximately 45,000 clones, about 86% seen once, with roughly 6.2% in the top ten. Sequenced input: peripheral blood. The receptors stem from a woman at least 80 years old with acute or convalescent COVID-19. The CDR3 runs from the conserved cysteine through the conserved F or W. D genes are given only for firm matches. Some rows have no size entry. The others give once, few or many, or a class for an expanded clone.

D: TRBD1; J: TRBJ2-2; size: .; V: TRBV2; CDR3: CASSSGQGWSGELFF; DNA: TGTGCCAGCAGTTCGGGACAGGGGTGGTCCGGGGAGCTGTTTTTT
D: TRBD1; J: TRBJ1-2; size: .; V: TRBV2; CDR3: CASSVRTGDYGYTF; DNA: TGTGCCAGCAGTGTGCGGACAGGGGACTATGGCTACACCTTC
D: TRBD1; J: TRBJ1-2; size: .; V: TRBV7-8; CDR3: CASSPLSGGATRGYTF; DNA: TGTGCCAGCAGCCCTTTATCAGGGGGCGCAACCAGAGGCTACACCTTC
D: .; J: TRBJ1-5; size: .; V: TRBV7-9; CDR3: CASSLGGSNSNQPQHF; DNA: TGTGCCAGCAGCTTAGGGGGCAGCAATAGCAATCAGCCCCAGCATTTT
D: .; J: TRBJ1-1; size: once; V: TRBV11-1; CDR3: CASSLGGTMNTEAFF; DNA: TGTGCCAGCAGCTTAGGGGGCACCATGAACACTGAAGCTTTCTTT
D: TRBD1; J: TRBJ1-5; size: .; V: TRBV30; CDR3: CAWSTGGNQPQHF; DNA: TGTGCCTGGAGTACAGGGGGCAATCAGCCCCAGCATTTT
D: .; J: TRBJ1-2; size: .; V: TRBV29-1; CDR3: CSVAGPGDYGYTF; DNA: TGCAGCGTCGCGGGACCCGGGGACTATGGCTACACCTTC
D: .; J: TRBJ1-2; size: once; V: TRBV7-9; CDR3: CASSARGGEILGYTF; DNA: TGTGCCAGCAGCGCCCGGGGGGGTGAAATACTGGGCTACACCTTC
D: TRBD1; J: TRBJ2-1; size: .; V: TRBV4-1; CDR3: CASSQERGRNEQFF; DNA: TGCGCCAGCAGCCAAGAAAGGGGGCGAAATGAGCAGTTCTTC
D: TRBD2; J: TRBJ2-5; size: .; V: TRBV5-4; CDR3: CASSLERGETQYF; DNA: TGTGCCAGCAGCTTGGAGCGGGGGGAGACCCAGTACTTC
D: .; J: TRBJ2-5; size: once; V: TRBV11-2; CDR3: CASSLAGETQYF; DNA: TGTGCCAGCAGCTTAGCGGGGGAGACCCAGTACTTC
D: .; J: TRBJ1-4; size: .; V: TRBV12-3/TRBV12-4; CDR3: CASSSSEGEKLFF; DNA: TGTGCCAGCAGTTCCTCGGAGGGTGAAAAACTGTTTTTT
D: TRBD1; J: TRBJ1-5; size: .; V: TRBV24-1; CDR3: CATSPAGTGSNQPQHF; DNA: TGTGCCACCAGTCCTGCCGGGACAGGGAGCAATCAGCCCCAGCATTTT
D: TRBD2; J: TRBJ2-5; size: few; V: TRBV5-1; CDR3: CASSPGGREETQYF; DNA: TGCGCCAGCAGCCCGGGAGGGAGGGAAGAGACCCAGTACTTC
D: .; J: TRBJ1-3; size: once; V: TRBV30; CDR3: CAWSLGGRFGNTIYF; DNA: TGTGCCTGGAGTCTAGGAGGGAGGTTTGGAAACACCATATATTTT
D: .; J: TRBJ1-1; size: few; V: TRBV3-1/TRBV3-2; CDR3: CASSHYGGGVNTEAFF; DNA: TGTGCCAGCAGCCATTATGGGGGGGGAGTGAACACTGAAGCTTTCTTT
D: TRBD1; J: TRBJ1-5; size: .; V: TRBV19; CDR3: CASSVGQLSNQPQHF; DNA: TGTGCCAGTAGTGTGGGACAGCTTAGCAATCAGCCCCAGCATTTT
D: TRBD1; J: TRBJ1-5; size: .; V: TRBV5-1; CDR3: CASSLTVTGGNNQPQHF; DNA: TGCGCCAGCAGCTTGACTGTGACAGGGGGAAACAATCAGCCCCAGCATTTT
D: .; J: TRBJ2-7; size: .; V: TRBV20-1; CDR3: CSARDLREQYF; DNA: TGCAGTGCTAGAGATCTACGCGAGCAGTACTTC
D: TRBD1; J: TRBJ2-7; size: .; V: TRBV10-2; CDR3: CASRDRVYEQYF; DNA: TGCGCCAGCAGGGACAGGGTCTACGAGCAGTACTTC
D: .; J: TRBJ2-1; size: .; V: TRBV29-1; CDR3: CSVPMVGRYNEQFF; DNA: TGCAGCGTGCCCATGGTGGGGCGCTACAATGAGCAGTTCTTC
D: .; J: TRBJ1-2; size: .; V: TRBV27; CDR3: CASSLRGADYGYTF; DNA: TGTGCCAGCAGTCTAAGGGGCGCAGACTATGGCTACACCTTC
D: .; J: TRBJ2-3; size: .; V: TRBV5-6; CDR3: CASSPQGRGGDTQYF; DNA: TGTGCCAGCAGCCCTCAGGGTCGCGGAGGGGATACGCAGTATTTT
D: TRBD2; J: TRBJ2-5; size: .; V: TRBV3-1/TRBV3-2; CDR3: CASSHLSGAETQYF; DNA: TGTGCCAGCAGCCACCTTAGCGGGGCGGAGACCCAGTACTTC
D: TRBD2; J: TRBJ2-3; size: once; V: TRBV5-8; CDR3: CASSFLAGENTQYF; DNA: TGTGCCAGCAGCTTCCTCGCGGGGGAAAATACGCAGTATTTT
D: TRBD2; J: TRBJ2-1; size: .; V: TRBV7-2; CDR3: CASSPGLETNEQFF; DNA: TGTGCCAGCAGCCCAGGACTAGAAACCAATGAGCAGTTCTTC
D: TRBD1; J: TRBJ2-7; size: .; V: TRBV6-5; CDR3: CASSRTGINEQYF; DNA: TGTGCCAGCAGCCGGACAGGTATCAACGAGCAGTACTTC
D: TRBD1; J: TRBJ2-7; size: .; V: TRBV5-1; CDR3: CASSLVLGQGGEQYF; DNA: TGCGCCAGCAGCTTGGTCTTGGGACAGGGAGGGGAGCAGTACTTC
D: TRBD1; J: TRBJ1-1; size: few; V: TRBV19; CDR3: CASSTQGDTEAFF; DNA: TGTGCCAGTAGTACACAGGGGGACACTGAAGCTTTCTTT
D: .; J: TRBJ2-1; size: once; V: TRBV5-1; CDR3: CASSSTGGSYNEQFF; DNA: TGCGCCAGCAGCTCGACGGGCGGGTCCTACAATGAGCAGTTCTTC
D: .; J: TRBJ2-7; size: .; V: TRBV30; CDR3: CAWTNLGRGLDEQYF; DNA: TGTGCCTGGACGAATTTAGGCAGGGGTTTAGACGAGCAGTACTTC
D: TRBD1; J: TRBJ1-1; size: .; V: TRBV27; CDR3: CASRGQGGTEAFF; DNA: TGTGCCAGCAGGGGACAGGGTGGTACTGAAGCTTTCTTT
D: TRBD2; J: TRBJ2-2; size: few; V: TRBV4-2; CDR3: CASSPGLAGADTGELFF; DNA: TGTGCCAGCAGCCCTGGACTAGCGGGGGCCGACACCGGGGAGCTGTTTTTT
D: TRBD1; J: TRBJ1-1; size: few; V: TRBV27; CDR3: CASIAGGYLSEAFF; DNA: TGTGCCAGCATAGCAGGGGGCTACCTTTCTGAAGCTTTCTTT
D: .; J: TRBJ2-5; size: .; V: TRBV11-3; CDR3: CASSSTGLITETQYF; DNA: TGTGCCAGCAGCTCGACGGGATTAATTACAGAGACCCAGTACTTC
D: .; J: TRBJ2-6; size: once; V: TRBV29-1; CDR3: CSVGVAGANVLTF; DNA: TGCAGCGTTGGAGTGGCTGGGGCCAACGTCCTGACTTTC
D: TRBD1; J: TRBJ1-3; size: few; V: TRBV7-6; CDR3: CASSLWTGTGNTIYF; DNA: TGTGCCAGCAGCTTATGGACAGGGACGGGAAACACCATATATTTT
D: TRBD1; J: TRBJ2-5; size: .; V: TRBV3-1/TRBV3-2; CDR3: CASSPPSDRSIGTQYF; DNA: TGTGCCAGCAGCCCCCCTTCGGACAGGTCTATAGGGACCCAGTACTTC
D: TRBD2; J: TRBJ2-2; size: few; V: TRBV7-6; CDR3: CASSPLAGRNTGELFF; DNA: TGTGCCAGCAGCCCTTTAGCGGGGCGGAACACCGGGGAGCTGTTTTTT